There are a few counts of the clone carrying this TCR beta chain. The antigen is not known. The data were obtained in a study of T-cell reconstitution after alpha-beta-depleted transplantation in children. Findings and limits, study-wide: Newly generated T cells supplied most T-cell counts and diversity one year post-transplant. The origin of alpha-beta T cells about two months after transplant was reportedly several hundred expanded graft clones.

Preparation of the TCRbeta library was carried out with unique molecular identifiers. TCRdb fed the PCR reads into MiXCR, producing one record per CDR3 protein. The sample records approximately 82,000 distinct CDR3 sequences, about a sixth being singletons. The germline V gene encodes CDR1 DFQATT and CDR2 SNEGSKA (reference sequence). Trimming shortened V by 0 bases and J by 5 bases, and 13 bases separated the two germline ends. The CDR3 totals 14 residues. This receptor was taken from a male patient under 10 years old who had a stem cell transplant for acute lymphoblastic leukemia, so the T cells may come from the graft donor. The chain combines TRBV20-1 with TRBJ2-5, with D perhaps TRBD1 or TRBD2 (5 bases each). The sequences come from PBMCs, mostly from graft donor cells, collected 180 days after TCRalphabeta/CD19-depleted stem cell transplant. CDR3 nucleotide sequence: TGCAGTGCTAGAGATCCTGGGGGTTCTGAGACCCAGTACTTC. This translates into CSARDPGGSETQYF.